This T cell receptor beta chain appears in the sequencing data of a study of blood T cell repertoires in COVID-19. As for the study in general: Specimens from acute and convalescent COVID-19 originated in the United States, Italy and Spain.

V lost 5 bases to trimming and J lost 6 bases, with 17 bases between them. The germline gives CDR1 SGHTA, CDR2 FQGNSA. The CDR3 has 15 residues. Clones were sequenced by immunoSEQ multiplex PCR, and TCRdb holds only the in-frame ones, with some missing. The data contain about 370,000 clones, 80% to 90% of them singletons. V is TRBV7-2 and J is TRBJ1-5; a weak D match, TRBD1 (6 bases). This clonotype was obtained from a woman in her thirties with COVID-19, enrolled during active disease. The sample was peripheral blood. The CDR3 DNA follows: TGTGCCAGCAGCGCCCTAGGGGGGGGCGGTCAGCCCCAGCATTTT. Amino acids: CASSALGGGGQPQHF.